The 18 T cell receptor beta chains given below trace back to one sample, sequenced in a study of shared clonotypes between healthy human individuals. Clones were sequenced by immunoSEQ multiplex PCR, and TCRdb holds only the in-frame ones, with some missing. Here the sample spans millions of clones, roughly 96% being singletons. The sequenced material came from naive CD4+ T cells sorted from blood. Sample subset: CD45RA+ positively selected. These receptors were obtained from a young man in good health.

The V call is TRBV30, the J call TRBJ1-1, with 7 bases identical to TRBD1. The germline gives CDR1 GTSNPN, CDR2 SVGIG (reference sequence). This CDR3 comprises 13 residues. Trimming removed 5 bases from V and 0 bases from J; junction bases left unmatched: 3. CDR3 residues: CAWGGQLNTEAFF. The CDR3 nucleotides are TGTGCCTGGGGGGGACAGCTGAACACTGAAGCTTTCTTT.

This chain connects TRBV11-2 to TRBJ2-3; no firm D call. With 2 bases removed from V and 8 bases from J, the gap between germline ends came to 11 bases. Germline lookup yields CDR1 SGHAT and CDR2 FQNNGV. This CDR3 is 13 amino acids long. The CDR3 here is CASSLTLVGTQYF. CDR3 DNA: TGTGCCAGCAGCTTAACGTTGGTGGGTACGCAGTATTTT. Full variable domain (outside the CDR3, taken from reference TRBV11-2 and TRBJ2-3): EAGVAQSPRYKIIEKRQSVAFWCNPISGHATLYWYQQILGQGPKLLIQFQNNGVVDDSQLPKDRFSAERLKGVDSTLKIQPAKLEDSAVYLCASSLTLVGTQYFGPGTRLTVL.

J is TRBJ1-2 and V is TRBV28, with TRBD1 matching 9 bases. CDR1 MDHEN and CDR2 SYDVKM come from the germline V gene. The CDR3 covers 15 residues. V lost 2 bases and J lost 3; bases outside the gene matches: 4. The CDR3 is CASSLPGQGHYGYTF. Here the CDR3 DNA reads TGTGCCAGCAGTTTACCGGGACAGGGTCACTATGGCTACACCTTC.

This chain links TRBV5-4 with TRBJ2-5; 8 bases line up with TRBD2. The CDR3 is made up of 14 amino acids. The germline V gene has CDR1 SGHNT and CDR2 YYREEE (reference sequence). After removal of 1 base from V and 4 bases from J, the junction contained 3 bases not matched to a gene. This chain's CDR3 is CASSLIGGGETQYF. The CDR3 coding sequence is TGTGCCAGCAGCTTGATCGGGGGGGGAGAGACCCAGTACTTC.

This chain joins TRBV21-1 and TRBJ1-2; TRBD1, the D gene given by the table, was not confirmed from the DNA. TRBV21-1 is given as a pseudogene. The CDR3 is 11 amino acids. The CDR3 spells CASSPGQGYTF. Written as DNA, the CDR3 is TGTGCCAGCAGCCCTGGGCAAGGCTACACCTTC.

The chain is built from TRBV5-1 and TRBJ2-7; 7 bases are shared with TRBD2. V dropped 7 bases and J dropped 6; count of bases not matched to a gene: 16. The germline CDR1 and CDR2 sequences are SGHRS and YFSETQ. This CDR3 contains 15 residues. The CDR3: CASGRGAGVRSEQYF. In DNA, the CDR3 is TGCGCCAGCGGGAGGGGTGCGGGAGTGCGGAGCGAGCAGTACTTC.

The rearrangement uses TRBV29-1 and TRBJ1-2; D is undetermined. V lost 4 bases and J 5 bases, leaving 11 bases between the germline ends. The CDR3 contains 12 residues. Germline V gene sequence: CDR1 SQVTM, CDR2 ANQGSEA. DNA for the CDR3: TGCAGCGTTGTGTCAGAATCATATGGCTACACCTTC. Translated, it gives CSVVSESYGYTF.

The chain carries TRBV6-4 and TRBJ2-2; D gene ambiguous. Trimming stripped 5 bases from V and 2 bases from J, with 9 bases between. Germline assignment: CDR1 MRHNA and CDR2 SNTAGT. CDR3 length: 14 amino acids. CDR3 nucleotide sequence: TGTGCCAGCAGTTTGTCAGGAAACACCGGGGAGCTGTTTTTT. It translates to CASSLSGNTGELFF.

CDR3 residues: CASSAPRDRVYEQYF. The CDR3 DNA follows: TGTGCCAGCAGCGCGCCCCGGGACAGGGTCTACGAGCAGTACTTC. The chain couples TRBV7-2 to TRBJ2-7, with TRBD1 matching over 9 bases. CDR1 SGHTA and CDR2 FQGNSA come from the germline V gene. J was trimmed by 3 bases and V by 5 bases; bases with no gene match: 8. The CDR3 has 15 residues.

The chain uses TRBV6-5 and TRBJ2-7; TRBD1 aligns across 11 bases. With V trimmed by 3 bases and J by 5 bases, 6 bases remained unmatched. The CDR3 is made up of 15 amino acids. Germline V gene data show CDR1 as MNHEY and CDR2 as SVGAGI. This CDR3 is CASSYSRTGGHEQYF. The CDR3, as DNA: TGTGCCAGCAGTTATTCCCGGACAGGGGGCCACGAGCAGTACTTC.

The rearrangement uses TRBV30 and TRBJ1-2, with D possibly TRBD1 on 5 matching bases. V gave up 2 bases and J gave up 10 bases, with 14 bases separating them. Germline lookup yields CDR1 GTSNPN and CDR2 SVGIG (reference sequence). The CDR3 runs to 12 residues. The CDR3 sequence: CAWSSLGPTYTF. The CDR3 DNA reads TGTGCCTGGAGTTCGCTGGGACCGACCTACACCTTC. Combining the CDR3 with reference TRBV30 and TRBJ1-2 gives the whole variable domain SQTIHQWPATLVQPVGSPLSLECTVEGTSNPNLYWYRQAAGRGLQLLFYSVGIGQISSEVPQNLSASRPQDRQFILSSKKLLLSDSGFYLCAWSSLGPTYTFGSGTRLTVV.

V is TRBV7-9 and J is TRBJ2-5, with D possibly TRBD2 on 7 matching bases. Trimming took 5 bases from V and 2 from J, leaving 18 bases between them. The CDR3 length is 16 residues. Germline CDR1 SEHNR, CDR2 FQNEAQ (reference sequence). The CDR3 nucleotides are TGTGCCAGCAGCGGGGGGGCTTGGTCCCAACAAGAGACCCAGTACTTC. Its translation: CASSGGAWSQQETQYF.

To note about this clone: The junction does not match germline at one end; this may be a read error. The V call is TRBV7-7, the J call TRBJ2-1, with TRBD2 matching over 7 bases. From germline, CDR1 is SSHAT and CDR2 FNYEAQ (reference sequence). The CDR3 is made up of 13 amino acids. As DNA, the CDR3 is TGTGCTAGCAGCTTAGCGGGTCACAATGAGCAGTTCTTC. Its protein is CASSLAGHNEQFF.

The chain uses TRBV30 and TRBJ2-2; D tentatively reads TRBD1 or TRBD2 (5 bases each). Per germline, CDR1 GTSNPN and CDR2 SVGIG (reference sequence). This CDR3 is 13 amino acids long. Trimming removed 3 bases at V and 4 bases at J, with 9 bases between. The CDR3 coding sequence is TGTGCCTGGAGGGGGGAACCCACCGGGGAGCTGTTTTTT. This sequence encodes CAWRGEPTGELFF.

Note on this clone: Other DNA sequences in the sample encode the same CDR3. J is TRBJ2-3 and V is TRBV11-2; D remains unclear. The CDR3 length is 14 residues. Trimming removed 0 bases from V and 0 bases from J, with 4 bases in between. Per the germline V gene, CDR1 is SGHAT and CDR2 is FQNNGV. CDR3 nucleotides: TGTGCCAGCAGCTTAGATTTGAGCACAGATACGCAGTATTTT. Its protein product is CASSLDLSTDTQYF. The full variable domain, its missing parts supplied by reference TRBV11-2 and TRBJ2-3, is EAGVAQSPRYKIIEKRQSVAFWCNPISGHATLYWYQQILGQGPKLLIQFQNNGVVDDSQLPKDRFSAERLKGVDSTLKIQPAKLEDSAVYLCASSLDLSTDTQYFGPGTRLTVL.

This chain connects TRBV6-5 to TRBJ1-4, with TRBD1 matching over 7 bases. V lost 6 bases, J lost 7 bases, and 5 bases stayed unmatched. CDR3 length: 13 residues. From germline, CDR1 is MNHEY and CDR2 SVGAGI. CDR3 nucleotides: TGTGCCAGCAGAGGCGACAGGGTTGAAAAACTGTTTTTT. As protein: CASRGDRVEKLFF.

The chain is built from TRBV5-1 and TRBJ2-1, with 11 nucleotides matching TRBD2. The germline CDR1 and CDR2 sequences are SGHRS and YFSETQ. V lost 4 bases and J lost 5; bases outside the gene matches: 5. CDR3 length: 15 residues. The CDR3 DNA follows: TGCGCCAGCAGCGAGACTAGCGGGATAAACAATGAGCAGTTCTTC. It encodes CASSETSGINNEQFF.

This sequence joins TRBV18 and TRBJ2-3; tentatively, D is TRBD1 (6 bases). Trimming shortened V by 2 bases and J by 2 bases, and 11 bases separated the two germline ends. The CDR3 covers 15 residues. Germline CDR1 and CDR2: KGHSH and LQKENI. CDR3 sequence (DNA): TGTGCCAGCTCACCAGGACAGCTCGTCACAGATACGCAGTATTTT. Translating it yields CASSPGQLVTDTQYF. Full variable domain (remainder filled in from reference TRBV18 and TRBJ2-3): NAGVMQNPRHLVRRRGQEARLRCSPMKGHSHVYWYRQLPEEGLKFMVYLQKENIIDESGMPKERFSAEFPKEGPSILRIQQVVRGDSAAYFCASSPGQLVTDTQYFGPGTRLTVL.